The 26 T cell receptor beta chains below were found in one sample sequenced in a study of metastatic and nonmetastatic thyroid tumors. TCRdb reprocessed the PCR reads using MiXCR. The sample holds some 9,100 clones, 11% seen once. Every patient underwent thyroid surgery untreated. The specimen was tumor tissue. These TCRs come from a female donor with papillary thyroid cancer or a benign thyroid nodule (not recorded which). Some clones in this sample may be carry-over from other donors' samples.

This clone was observed a single time. The chain joins TRBV5-6 to TRBJ1-2; D unresolved. V lost 1 base to trimming and J lost 0 bases, with 19 bases between them. Germline-derived CDR1 and CDR2 are SGHDT and YYEEEE. This CDR3 has 18 residues. CDR3 region: CASSLFEGWGSSNYGYTF. Written as DNA, the CDR3 is TGTGCCAGCAGCTTGTTCGAGGGCTGGGGATCATCTAACTATGGCTACACCTTC.

This clone has just a few counts. The chain carries TRBV27 and TRBJ1-6; D is possibly TRBD1 (5 bases). V was pared by 0 bases and J by 7 bases, with 13 bases between. This CDR3 comprises 16 residues. Germline V gene data show CDR1 as MNHEY and CDR2 as SMNVEV (reference sequence). The CDR3 DNA reads TGTGCCAGCAGTTTATCGCCCTCAGGGAAAAATTCACCCCTCCACTTT. Its translation: CASSLSPSGKNSPLHF.

This clone was recorded at least ten times. This chain uses TRBV5-4 with TRBJ2-1, with 8 bases that match TRBD2. The CDR3 loop spans 15 amino acids. CDR1 is SGHNT and CDR2 is YYREEE in the germline V gene (reference sequence). V lost 3 bases to trimming and J lost 7 bases; unmatched junction nucleotides: 9. CDR3 region: CASSSRPGGGNEQFF. CDR3 DNA: TGTGCCAGCAGCTCCCGACCGGGGGGGGGGAATGAGCAGTTCTTC.

This clone was observed a few times. One junction end disagrees with the germline gene, perhaps due to a read error. The rearrangement uses TRBV19 and TRBJ1-1; a weak D match, TRBD1 (5 bases). In germline, CDR1 is LNHDA, CDR2 SQIVND (reference sequence). The length of the CDR3 is 14 residues. DNA for the CDR3: TGTGCCAGCAGAAACCCAGGGCGGAACACTGAAGCTTCCTTT. It yields the protein CASRNPGRNTEASF.

This clone was counted ten times or more. The chain is built from TRBV7-2 and TRBJ1-2; 7 bases are shared with TRBD1. The CDR3 extends over 17 amino acids. The V gene end was trimmed by 3 bases and the J gene end by 3 bases; junction bases not matched to a gene: 13. CDR1 and CDR2 from the germline V gene are SGHTA and FQGNSA. The CDR3 sequence: CASSLRLSTGTDYGYTF. CDR3 sequence (DNA): TGTGCCAGCAGCTTGCGACTGTCAACCGGGACAGACTATGGCTACACCTTC.

V is TRBV20-1 and J is TRBJ1-1; D unclear. V lost 7 bases to trimming and J lost 1 base, with 7 bases between them. Germline assignment: CDR1 DFQATT and CDR2 SNEGSKA (reference sequence). CDR3 size: 11 residues. CDR3 DNA sequence: TGCAGTGTTGGTGGGAACACTGAAGCTTTCTTT. It specifies CSVGGNTEAFF.

The table lists this clone with many counts. V gene TRBV20-1 combines with J gene TRBJ1-1; tentatively, D is TRBD1 (6 bases). CDR3 length: 14 amino acids. The ends were cut back, 3 bases at V and 4 bases at J, with 15 bases in the middle. Germline lookup yields CDR1 DFQATT and CDR2 SNEGSKA (reference sequence). CDR3 protein: CSASTPTGITEAFF. CDR3 coding DNA: TGCAGTGCTAGTACGCCTACAGGGATCACTGAAGCTTTCTTT.

This clone showed up many times. The chain combines TRBV4-2 with TRBJ2-5; 13 bases are a match to TRBD2. The ends lost 4 bases at V and 5 bases at J; junction bases unmatched: 7. CDR3 size: 16 residues. The V gene's germline CDR1 is LGHNA and CDR2 YNFKEQ. The DNA of the CDR3 is TGTGCCAGCAGCCTCAGACTAGCGGGAGGCCCCGAGACCCAGTACTTC. Residues: CASSLRLAGGPETQYF.

This clone has at least ten counts. V is TRBV5-4 and J is TRBJ2-5; a possible D gene is TRBD2 (5 bases). CDR3 length equals 14 residues. Germline CDR1 SGHNT, CDR2 YYREEE (reference sequence). V shed 4 bases and J shed 5 bases, with 15 bases lying between them. The CDR3 loop is CASSLEASSETQYF. CDR3 sequence (DNA): TGTGCCAGCAGCCTGGAGGCTAGTTCCGAGACCCAGTACTTC. Full variable domain (outside the CDR3, taken from reference TRBV5-4 and TRBJ2-5): ETGVTQSPTHLIKTRGQQVTLRCSSQSGHNTVSWYQQALGQGPQFIFQYYREEENGRGNFPPRFSGLQFPNYSSELNVNALELDDSALYLCASSLEASSETQYFGPGTRLLVL.

As regards this clone: One end of the junction varies from germline; a read error may be responsible. The sample carries other DNA sequences with the same CDR3. This sequence joins TRBV11-2 and TRBJ2-3; no clear D gene. The CDR3 extends over 14 amino acids. Germline CDR1 reads SGHAT; CDR2 reads FQNNGV. The CDR3: CASSLGPRTDTQYF. The CDR3 coding sequence is TGCGCCAGCAGCTTAGGACCTCGTACAGATACGCAGTATTTT.

Many counts were recorded for this clone. The CDR3 reads CASSLVAVEAFF. CDR3 DNA sequence: TGTGCCAGCAGCTTAGTGGCAGTAGAAGCTTTCTTT. The rearrangement links TRBV7-9 to TRBJ1-1, with D hard to call. Deletions cut 1 base from V and 8 bases from J, with 8 bases between. This CDR3 contains 12 residues. Germline assignment: CDR1 SEHNR and CDR2 FQNEAQ (reference sequence).

This clone counts as medium-sized. The CDR3 loop reads CASNNQWSTEAFF. The CDR3 coding sequence is TGTGCCAGCAACAACCAGTGGAGTACTGAAGCTTTCTTT. The chain is built from TRBV11-2 and TRBJ1-1; no firm D call. The CDR3 loop spans 13 amino acids. Trimming pared 7 bases from V and 5 bases from J, leaving 14 bases between. CDR1 and CDR2 (germline): SGHAT, FQNNGV.

J is TRBJ2-7 and V is TRBV11-2; weak D call: TRBD1 (5 bases). Germline V lookup: CDR1 SGHAT, CDR2 FQNNGV. This CDR3 has 17 residues. V was cut by 4 bases and J by 3 bases, with 22 bases left in between. CDR3 coding DNA: TGTGCCAGCAGCTCTTCCACAGGCACCGTAATGGGCTACGAGCAGTACTTC. It translates to CASSSSTGTVMGYEQYF.

This clone occurred many times. The rearrangement joins TRBV11-2 to TRBJ2-1; D is ambiguous. CDR3 length: 15 residues. Trimming took off 3 bases at V and 0 bases at J, with 9 bases between the two ends. Germline V gene data show CDR1 as SGHAT and CDR2 as FQNNGV. CDR3 DNA: TGTGCCAGCAGCTTTCGGGCGAGCTCCTACAATGAGCAGTTCTTC. This sequence encodes CASSFRASSYNEQFF.

This clone was counted many times. The chain employs TRBV24-1 and TRBJ2-5; D assignment may be TRBD1 or TRBD2 (5 bases each). CDR3 size: 14 residues. The V gene lost 4 bases and the J gene lost 5 bases, with 13 bases spanning the gap. The germline V gene encodes CDR1 KGHDR and CDR2 SFDVKD. The CDR3 protein is CATSDQGSGETQYF. For the CDR3, the DNA is TGTGCCACCAGTGACCAGGGATCGGGGGAGACCCAGTACTTC.

By its share, this clone is medium-sized. Here the CDR3 DNA reads TGTGCCAGCACCCATAGGGGGACAGGGTCCTATGGCTACACCTTC. Protein: CASTHRGTGSYGYTF. The chain is built from TRBV6-1 and TRBJ1-2; 9 nucleotides match TRBD1. There are 15 residues in the CDR3. Germline trimming cut 7 bases from V and 4 bases from J; bases unmatched to any gene: 10. CDR1 is MNHNS and CDR2 is SASEGT in the germline V gene.

Ten or more counts support this clone. The genes are TRBV20-1 and TRBJ1-3; D unclear. The CDR3 has 11 residues. Trimming took off 6 bases at V and 2 bases at J, with 5 bases between the two ends. From germline, CDR1 is DFQATT and CDR2 SNEGSKA (reference sequence). CDR3: CSASTGNTIYF. CDR3 bases: TGCAGTGCCTCCACTGGAAACACCATATATTTT.

This clone was observed many times. This may stem from a read error, because a much larger clone lies one nucleotide away. Distinct nucleotide sequences in the sample also encode this CDR3. This chain connects TRBV2 to TRBJ2-5, with 11 bases identical to TRBD2. Looked up from germline, CDR1 is SNHLY and CDR2 is FYNNEI. The CDR3 totals 16 residues. After removal of 11 bases from V and 2 bases from J, the junction contained 13 bases not matched to a gene. CDR3 residues: CAGSGRGLAEQETQYF. CDR3 in DNA: TGTGCCGGCTCCGGGAGGGGACTAGCGGAGCAAGAGACCCAGTACTTC.

This clone was picked up a small number of times. Just one base apart from a much larger clone, this may be a read error. Different DNA sequences within this sample yield the same CDR3. The rearrangement links TRBV5-5 to TRBJ2-1, with D perhaps matching TRBD1 or TRBD2 (5 bases each). Germline lookup yields CDR1 SGHKS and CDR2 YYEKEE (reference sequence). The CDR3 has 12 residues. V was clipped by 2 bases and J by 16 bases, with 16 bases between them. CDR3 DNA sequence: TGTGCCAGCAGCTTACCGCCCACGGGGCAATTCTTC. It encodes CASSLPPTGQFF. The variable domain in full, with the rest retrieved from reference TRBV5-5 and TRBJ2-1, is DAGVTQSPTHLIKTRGQQVTLRCSPISGHKSVSWYQQVLGQGPQFIFQYYEKEERGRGNFPDRFSARQFPNYSSELNVNALLLGDSALYLCASSLPPTGQFFGPGTRLTVL.

This clone is medium-sized (0.01 to 0.1%) within its sample. The rearrangement links TRBV2 to TRBJ2-5; 7 nucleotides agree with TRBD2. This CDR3 spans 15 amino acids. Per the germline V gene, CDR1 is SNHLY and CDR2 is FYNNEI. V dropped 1 base and J dropped 4; count of bases not matched to a gene: 6. This CDR3 reads CASSEVGGSLETQYF. In DNA, the CDR3 is TGTGCCAGCAGTGAAGTCGGCGGGAGTTTAGAGACCCAGTACTTC.

The chain employs TRBV20-1 and TRBJ2-2; unclear D gene. This CDR3 region has 11 residues. Trimming left V 3 bases short and J 6 bases short, with 5 bases between. Germline V gene sequence: CDR1 DFQATT, CDR2 SNEGSKA (reference sequence). The CDR3 reads CSARSAGELFF. CDR3 DNA sequence: TGCAGTGCTAGGAGTGCCGGGGAGCTGTTTTTT.

This clone ranks as medium-sized. The chain recombines TRBV2 with TRBJ1-4; D is possibly TRBD1 (5 bases). The CDR3 is made up of 14 amino acids. Trimming left V 4 bases short and J 7 bases short, with 13 bases between. The germline V gene encodes CDR1 SNHLY and CDR2 FYNNEI. The CDR3 region has the DNA TGTGCCAGCAGTGTTTTGGGGGGGGGTGAAAAACTGTTTTTT. It codes for CASSVLGGGEKLFF.

This clone has at least ten counts. This chain joins TRBV5-1 and TRBJ2-3; 7 nucleotides agree with TRBD1. V lost 4 bases to trimming and J lost 5 bases; unmatched junction nucleotides: 4. Germline CDR1 is SGHRS and CDR2 is YFSETQ. The CDR3 runs 13 residues. CDR3 sequence reads: CASSIGTEDTQYF. In DNA, the CDR3 is TGCGCCAGCAGCATCGGGACAGAAGATACGCAGTATTTT.

This clone turned up a few times. The chain recombines TRBV19 with TRBJ2-1, with 8 bases lining up with TRBD1. V lost 6 bases to trimming and J lost 0 bases; unmatched junction nucleotides: 13. Per germline, CDR1 LNHDA and CDR2 SQIVND (reference sequence). This CDR3 comprises 18 residues. CDR3: CASSTLTGAYSSYNEQFF. The CDR3 DNA reads as TGTGCCAGTAGCACCCTGACAGGGGCGTATAGCTCCTACAATGAGCAGTTCTTC.

This clone has a count of ten or more. The chain links TRBV15 to TRBJ2-3, with TRBD2 identical over 9 bases. CDR3 length: 15 residues. CDR1 and CDR2 from the germline V gene are LNHNV and YYDKDF (reference sequence). J was trimmed by 0 bases and V by 5 bases; bases with no gene match: 3. The CDR3 DNA follows: TGTGCCACCAGCGACGCGGGAGGGAGCACAGATACGCAGTATTTT. It yields the protein CATSDAGGSTDTQYF. Together with reference TRBV15 and TRBJ2-3, the CDR3 gives the full variable domain: DAMVIQNPRYQVTQFGKPVTLSCSQTLNHNVMYWYQQKSSQAPKLLFHYYDKDFNNEADTPDNFQSRRPNTSFCFLDIRSPGLGDTAMYLCATSDAGGSTDTQYFGPGTRLTVL.

The sample holds many counts of this clone. The chain is built from TRBV25-1 and TRBJ1-5; D remains ambiguous. The CDR3 is 13 residues long. Trimming left V 2 bases short and J 0 bases short, with 2 bases between. Germline CDR1 and CDR2: MGHDK and SYGVNS. The CDR3 here is CASSENSNQPQHF. As DNA, the CDR3 is TGTGCCAGCAGTGAAAATAGCAATCAGCCCCAGCATTTT.